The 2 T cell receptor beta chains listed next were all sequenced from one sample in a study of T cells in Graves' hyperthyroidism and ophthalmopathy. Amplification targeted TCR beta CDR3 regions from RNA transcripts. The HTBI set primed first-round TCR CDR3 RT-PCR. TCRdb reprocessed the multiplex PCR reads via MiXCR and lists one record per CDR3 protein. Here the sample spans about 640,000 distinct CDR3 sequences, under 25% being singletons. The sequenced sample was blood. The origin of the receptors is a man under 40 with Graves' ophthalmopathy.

The CDR3 region has the DNA TGTGCCAGTAGTACCGAAATACTTGAATCCTATGGCTACACCTTC. Amino acid sequence: CASSTEILESYGYTF. This chain joins TRBV19 and TRBJ1-2; D is unresolved. V lost 4 bases and J lost 4, with 16 bases in between. Germline CDR1 is LNHDA and CDR2 is SQIVND (reference sequence). The CDR3 runs to 15 residues.

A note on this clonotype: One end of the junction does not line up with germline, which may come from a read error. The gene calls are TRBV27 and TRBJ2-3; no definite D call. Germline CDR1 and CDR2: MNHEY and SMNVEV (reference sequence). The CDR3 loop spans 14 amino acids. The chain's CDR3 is CVSSPNPSTDTQYF. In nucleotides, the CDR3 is TGTGTCAGCAGTCCCAATCCTAGCACAGATACGCAGTATTTT.